The 15 T cell receptor beta chains below were found in one sample sequenced in a study of blood T cell repertoires in COVID-19. Repertoires were generated with immunoSEQ multiplex PCR, while TCRdb's copy carries only in-frame clones and drops some. The sample yields 200,000 to 250,000 clones, approximately 86% seen once. Sequencing input: PBMCs or T cells enriched from blood (not recorded which). These receptors all stem from a woman under 40 who had been exposed to COVID-19.

This chain joins TRBV11-2 and TRBJ2-2; 12 positions agree with TRBD1. V was clipped by 1 base and J by 3 bases; unmatched bases: 6. CDR3 length equals 18 residues. Germline V gene data show CDR1 as SGHAT and CDR2 as FQNNGV. CDR3 region: CASSLVGQGARDTGELFF. CDR3 DNA: TGTGCCAGCAGCTTAGTGGGACAGGGGGCTCGGGACACCGGGGAGCTGTTTTTT.

CDR3 sequence reads: CASSKPSGGPLNEQFF. In DNA form, the CDR3 reads TGTGCCAGCAGCAAACCGAGCGGGGGCCCTCTTAATGAGCAGTTCTTC. The chain joins TRBV5-4 to TRBJ2-1; 8 nucleotides agree with TRBD2. The CDR3 covers 16 residues. CDR1 is SGHNT and CDR2 is YYREEE in the germline V gene (reference sequence). Unmatched junction bases numbered 13, after V lost 4 bases and J lost 7 bases.

CDR3 DNA: TGTGCCAGCTCACCAAACTGGGGAGGGGAGGAGACCCAGTACTTC. Translating it yields CASSPNWGGEETQYF. The rearrangement links TRBV18 to TRBJ2-5; 7 bases fit TRBD2. This CDR3 is built from 15 residues. The junction had 8 bases not matched to a gene; V was cut back by 2 bases and J by 5 bases. In germline, CDR1 is KGHSH, CDR2 LQKENI.

This sequence joins TRBV19 and TRBJ2-1, with D possibly TRBD2 on 7 matching bases. The CDR3 consists of 16 residues. The V end lost 3 bases, the J end lost 10 bases, and 22 bases lay between the germline ends. Germline loops: CDR1 LNHDA, CDR2 SQIVND (reference sequence). Here the CDR3 reads CASSMRGGADQEEQFF. For the CDR3, the DNA is TGTGCCAGTAGTATGAGAGGGGGGGCTGACCAAGAGGAGCAGTTCTTC.

The CDR3 DNA follows: TGTGCCACCAGTGGGGGGCAGGGTTTGAGCTATGGCTACACCTTC. Protein: CATSGGQGLSYGYTF. This sequence joins TRBV24-1 and TRBJ1-2; a weak D match, TRBD1 (6 bases). The CDR3 runs to 15 residues. V was shortened by 5 bases and J by 4 bases, with 16 bases between the two germline ends. Germline V gene data show CDR1 as KGHDR and CDR2 as SFDVKD.

The CDR3 region has the DNA TGTGCCAGTAGTATAACGCCAGGAGGACGCTACGAGCAGTACTTC. Its protein product is CASSITPGGRYEQYF. The chain links TRBV19 to TRBJ2-7; D may be TRBD2 (5 bases). The CDR3 length is 15 residues. Germline V lookup: CDR1 LNHDA, CDR2 SQIVND (reference sequence). Trimming took off 2 bases at V and 3 bases at J, with 14 bases between the two ends.

The chain couples TRBV27 to TRBJ1-5, with D possibly matching TRBD1 (5 bases). The CDR3 is 15 amino acids. Trimming took off 0 bases at V and 4 bases at J, with 10 bases between the two ends. CDR1 and CDR2 (germline): MNHEY, SMNVEV (reference sequence). The CDR3 DNA reads TGTGCCAGCAGTTTATCGTACAGGCTTAATCAGCCCCAGCATTTT. Translating it yields CASSLSYRLNQPQHF.

This clone was observed once. The chain recombines TRBV5-1 with TRBJ2-1, with 7 bases identical to TRBD2. Germline assignment: CDR1 SGHRS and CDR2 YFSETQ. V trimming: 0 bases; J trimming: 7 bases; junction bases outside the gene matches: 4. The CDR3 contains 14 residues. The CDR3 spells CASSLVAGSNEQFF. The CDR3 DNA sequence: TGCGCCAGCAGCTTGGTAGCGGGTTCGAATGAGCAGTTCTTC. The full variable domain, with the rest looked up from reference TRBV5-1 and TRBJ2-1, is KAGVTQTPRYLIKTRGQQVTLSCSPISGHRSVSWYQQTPGQGLQFLFEYFSETQRNKGNFPGRFSGRQFSNSRSEMNVSTLELGDSALYLCASSLVAGSNEQFFGPGTRLTVL.

This chain joins TRBV7-7 and TRBJ2-5; the D gene is possibly TRBD1 (6 bases). CDR1 is SSHAT, CDR2 FNYEAQ, per germline (reference sequence). The CDR3 spans 13 residues. With 5 bases removed from V and 2 bases from J, the gap between germline ends came to 9 bases. CDR3 DNA sequence: TGTGCCAGCAGCCGCGGACAGCAAGAGACCCAGTACTTC. Amino acids: CASSRGQQETQYF.

This sequence joins TRBV5-1 and TRBJ1-1, with 8 nucleotides matching TRBD1. V trimming: 4 bases; J trimming: 7 bases; junction bases outside the gene matches: 6. CDR1 SGHRS and CDR2 YFSETQ come from the germline V gene. The CDR3 runs 13 residues. The CDR3 DNA reads TGCGCCAGCAGCCTCACAGGGGGTCTTGAAGCTTTCTTT. Its translation is CASSLTGGLEAFF.

V is TRBV25-1 and J is TRBJ1-4; D is perhaps TRBD1 (6 bases). CDR1 MGHDK and CDR2 SYGVNS come from the germline V gene. Deletions cut 1 base from V and 3 bases from J, with 12 bases between. The CDR3 loop spans 16 amino acids. The CDR3 sequence: CASSESYREPNEKLFF. CDR3 DNA: TGTGCCAGCAGTGAATCCTACAGGGAACCTAATGAAAAACTGTTTTTT.

This clone came up a few times. The V and J genes are TRBV19 and TRBJ1-4; tentatively, D is TRBD1 (6 bases). From germline, CDR1 is LNHDA and CDR2 SQIVND (reference sequence). V was pared by 3 bases and J by 7 bases, with 9 bases between. The CDR3 runs to 13 residues. The CDR3 bases are TGTGCCAGTAGTATGCGGACAGTTGAAAAACTGTTTTTT. Protein: CASSMRTVEKLFF.

CDR3 residues: CASSQTTGSYEQYF. The CDR3 coding sequence is TGCGCCAGCAGCCAAACGACAGGGTCCTACGAGCAGTACTTC. The chain employs TRBV4-1 and TRBJ2-7, with 7 bases matching TRBD1. Trimming took 2 bases from V and 1 from J; bases not matched to a gene: 2. The CDR3 spans 14 residues. Germline V gives CDR1 MGHRA, CDR2 YSYEKL.

CDR3 bases: TGCGCCAGCAGCCAGATAAGGAGAAGACAGGGGGCTTGGAAACACACCGGGGAGCTGTTTTTT. Translated: CASSQIRRRQGAWKHTGELFF. The chain joins TRBV4-1 to TRBJ2-2; 10 bases line up with TRBD1. The CDR3 is made up of 21 amino acids. Trimming cost V 3 bases and J 3 bases; bases outside gene matches: 19. Germline loops: CDR1 MGHRA, CDR2 YSYEKL.

The chain combines TRBV10-1 with TRBJ2-3; D not resolved. This CDR3 has 15 residues. With 7 bases removed from V and 4 bases from J, the gap between germline ends came to 18 bases. Germline lookup yields CDR1 WNHNN and CDR2 SYGVQD (reference sequence). CDR3 in DNA: TGCGCCAGCAATTCAGGTCAACTGGGCGCAGATACGCAGTATTTT. Amino acid sequence: CASNSGQLGADTQYF.